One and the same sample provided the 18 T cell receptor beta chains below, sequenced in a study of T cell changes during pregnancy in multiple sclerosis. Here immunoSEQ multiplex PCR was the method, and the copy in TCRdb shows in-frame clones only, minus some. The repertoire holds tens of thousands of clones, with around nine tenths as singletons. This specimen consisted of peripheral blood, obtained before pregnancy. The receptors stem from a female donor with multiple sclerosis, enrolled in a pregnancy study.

CDR3 region: CASGLAFQYF. CDR3 DNA: TGTGCTAGTGGTTTGGCATTTCAGTATTTT. The chain is built from TRBV12-5 and TRBJ2-3; D unresolved. The length of the CDR3 is 10 residues. Germline V gene lookup returns CDR1 LGHNT and CDR2 FRNRAP. V dropped 1 base and J dropped 12 bases, with 5 bases sitting between them.

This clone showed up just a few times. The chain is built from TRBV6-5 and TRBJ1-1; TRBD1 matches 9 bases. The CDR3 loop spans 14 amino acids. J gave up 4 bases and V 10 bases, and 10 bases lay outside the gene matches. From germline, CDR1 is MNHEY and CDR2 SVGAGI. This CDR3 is CATRYTGGSTEAFF. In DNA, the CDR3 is TGTGCCACCAGGTATACAGGGGGCTCCACTGAAGCTTTCTTT.

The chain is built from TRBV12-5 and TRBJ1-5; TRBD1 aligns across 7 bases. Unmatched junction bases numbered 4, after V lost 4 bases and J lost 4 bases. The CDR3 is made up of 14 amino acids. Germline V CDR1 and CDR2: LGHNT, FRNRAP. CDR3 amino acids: CASGWTGYNQPQHF. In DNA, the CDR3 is TGTGCTAGTGGTTGGACAGGCTATAATCAGCCCCAGCATTTT. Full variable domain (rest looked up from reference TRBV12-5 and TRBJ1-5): DARVTQTPRHKVTEMGQEVTMRCQPILGHNTVFWYRQTMMQGLELLAYFRNRAPLDDSGMPKDRFSAEMPDATLATLKIQPSEPRDSAVYFCASGWTGYNQPQHFGDGTRLSIL.

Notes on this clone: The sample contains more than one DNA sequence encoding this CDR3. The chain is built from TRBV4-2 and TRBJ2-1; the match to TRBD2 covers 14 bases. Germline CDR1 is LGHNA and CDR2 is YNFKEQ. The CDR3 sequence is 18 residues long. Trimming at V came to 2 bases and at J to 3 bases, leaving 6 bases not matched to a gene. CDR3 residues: CASSQSTSGGAVYNEQFF. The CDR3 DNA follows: TGTGCCAGCAGCCAATCGACTAGCGGGGGGGCCGTCTACAATGAGCAGTTCTTC.

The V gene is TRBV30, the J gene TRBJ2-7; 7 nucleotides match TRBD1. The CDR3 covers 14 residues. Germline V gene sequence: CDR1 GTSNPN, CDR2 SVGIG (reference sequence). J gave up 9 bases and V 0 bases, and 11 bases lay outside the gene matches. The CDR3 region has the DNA TGTGCCTGGAGTGTGACAGGGTTGGCGGGCGGGCAGTACTTC. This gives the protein CAWSVTGLAGGQYF.

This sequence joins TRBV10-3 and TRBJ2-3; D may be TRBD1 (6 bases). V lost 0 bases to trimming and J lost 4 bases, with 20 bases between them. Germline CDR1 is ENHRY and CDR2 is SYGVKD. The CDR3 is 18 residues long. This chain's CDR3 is CAISESQGDYISADTQYF. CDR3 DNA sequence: TGTGCCATCAGTGAGTCACAGGGAGACTACATAAGCGCAGATACGCAGTATTTT.

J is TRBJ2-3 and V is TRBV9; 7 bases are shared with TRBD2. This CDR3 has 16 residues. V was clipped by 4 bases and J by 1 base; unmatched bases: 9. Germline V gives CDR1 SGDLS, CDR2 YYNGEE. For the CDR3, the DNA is TGTGCCAGCAGCCCGAGACTCCGGGGGGGCACAGATACGCAGTATTTT. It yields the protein CASSPRLRGGTDTQYF.

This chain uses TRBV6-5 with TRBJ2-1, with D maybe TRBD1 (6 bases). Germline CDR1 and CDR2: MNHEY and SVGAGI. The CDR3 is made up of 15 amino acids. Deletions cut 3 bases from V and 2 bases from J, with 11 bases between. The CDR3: CASSYAAGAYNEQFF. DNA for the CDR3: TGTGCCAGCAGTTATGCGGCAGGGGCCTACAATGAGCAGTTCTTC.

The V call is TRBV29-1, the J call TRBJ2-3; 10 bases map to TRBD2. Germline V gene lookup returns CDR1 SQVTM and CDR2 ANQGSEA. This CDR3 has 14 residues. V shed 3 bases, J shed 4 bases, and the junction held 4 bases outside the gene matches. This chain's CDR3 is CSVDGTSESDTQYF. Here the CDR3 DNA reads TGCAGCGTTGACGGGACTAGCGAGTCAGATACGCAGTATTTT.

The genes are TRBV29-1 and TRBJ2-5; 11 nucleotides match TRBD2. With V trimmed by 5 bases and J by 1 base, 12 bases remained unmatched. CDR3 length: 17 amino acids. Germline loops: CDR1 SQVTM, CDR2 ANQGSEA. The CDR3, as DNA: TGCAGCGTTAAAAGGGTAGCGGGAGGGTCCCGCCAAGAGACCCAGTACTTC. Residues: CSVKRVAGGSRQETQYF.

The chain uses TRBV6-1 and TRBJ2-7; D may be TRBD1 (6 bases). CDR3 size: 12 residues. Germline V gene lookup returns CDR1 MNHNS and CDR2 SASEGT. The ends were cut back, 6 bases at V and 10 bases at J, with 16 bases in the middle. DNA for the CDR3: TGTGCCAGCAGGGGCGACAGGCCGCCCCAGTACTTC. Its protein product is CASRGDRPPQYF.

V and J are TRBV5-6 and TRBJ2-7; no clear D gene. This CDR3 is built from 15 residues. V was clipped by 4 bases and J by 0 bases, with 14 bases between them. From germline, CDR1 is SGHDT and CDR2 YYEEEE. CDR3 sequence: CASSPGVSFSYEQYF. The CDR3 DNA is TGTGCCAGCAGCCCAGGCGTGAGCTTCTCCTACGAGCAGTACTTC. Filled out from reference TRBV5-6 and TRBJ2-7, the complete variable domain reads DAGVTQSPTHLIKTRGQQVTLRCSPKSGHDTVSWYQQALGQGPQFIFQYYEEEERQRGNFPDRFSGHQFPNYSSELNVNALLLGDSALYLCASSPGVSFSYEQYFGPGTRLTVT.

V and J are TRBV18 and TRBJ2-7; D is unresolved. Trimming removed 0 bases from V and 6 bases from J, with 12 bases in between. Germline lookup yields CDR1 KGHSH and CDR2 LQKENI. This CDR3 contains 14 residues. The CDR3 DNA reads TGTGCCAGCTCACCACCGGCAGGTAGTGGCGAGCAGTACTTC. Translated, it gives CASSPPAGSGEQYF.

The chain's CDR3 is CASSDTGMGANYGYTF. The CDR3 region has the DNA TGTGCCAGCAGTGACACAGGGATGGGAGCTAACTATGGCTACACCTTC. The chain employs TRBV9 and TRBJ1-2, with TRBD1 as a possible D gene (6 bases). V was cut by 5 bases and J by 0 bases, with 17 bases left in between. The CDR3 contains 16 residues. Germline CDR1 SGDLS, CDR2 YYNGEE. The full variable domain, completed using reference TRBV9 and TRBJ1-2, is DSGVTQTPKHLITATGQRVTLRCSPRSGDLSVYWYQQSLDQGLQFLIQYYNGEERAKGNILERFSAQQFPDLHSELNLSSLELGDSALYFCASSDTGMGANYGYTFGSGTRLTVV.

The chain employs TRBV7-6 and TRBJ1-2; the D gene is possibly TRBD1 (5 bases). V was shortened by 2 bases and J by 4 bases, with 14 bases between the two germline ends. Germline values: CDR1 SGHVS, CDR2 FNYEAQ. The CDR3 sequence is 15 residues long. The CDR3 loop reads CASSLTGDPGYGYTF. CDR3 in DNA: TGTGCCAGCAGCTTAACGGGGGACCCTGGCTATGGCTACACCTTC.

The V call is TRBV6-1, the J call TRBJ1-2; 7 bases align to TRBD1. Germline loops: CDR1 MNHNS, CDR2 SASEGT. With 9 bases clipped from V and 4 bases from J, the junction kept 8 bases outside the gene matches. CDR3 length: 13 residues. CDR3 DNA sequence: TGTGCCAGTGACAGGGCACCTGCCTATGGCTACACCTTC. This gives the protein CASDRAPAYGYTF.

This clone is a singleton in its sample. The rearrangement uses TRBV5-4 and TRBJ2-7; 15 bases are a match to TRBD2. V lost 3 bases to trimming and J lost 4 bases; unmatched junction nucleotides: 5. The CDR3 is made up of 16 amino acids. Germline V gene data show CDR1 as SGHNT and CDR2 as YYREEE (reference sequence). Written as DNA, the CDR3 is TGTGCCAGCAGCTCGGGAGGACTAGCGGGGGGGTACGAGCAGTACTTC. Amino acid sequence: CASSSGGLAGGYEQYF.

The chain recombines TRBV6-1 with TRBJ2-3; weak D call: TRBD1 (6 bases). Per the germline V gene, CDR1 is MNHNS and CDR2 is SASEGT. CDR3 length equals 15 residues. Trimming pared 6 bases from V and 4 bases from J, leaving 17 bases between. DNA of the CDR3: TGTGCCAGCAGCGAACCGGGGACAATTCCAGATACGCAGTATTTT. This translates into CASSEPGTIPDTQYF.